The sequence of this T cell receptor (beta chain) was determined in a study of blood T cells in healthy people across ages. Each donor had ten milliliters of peripheral blood drawn. It was with a sample-barcoded 5' primer and a J-beta primer mix that a second PCR of roughly 7 to 12 cycles was run. TCRdb independently ran MiXCR on the 5' RACE reads; one entry per CDR3 protein. The repertoire holds some 550,000 distinct CDR3 sequences, with 45% to 55% as singletons. The CDR3 sequence is 13 residues long. Germline CDR1 DFQATT, CDR2 SNEGSKA (reference sequence). The TCR was taken from a man older than 75 in good health. V and J are TRBV20-1 and TRBJ2-1; 10 bases agree with TRBD2. The sequencing sample was made of blood. The CDR3 loop is CRVLTSGNNEQFF. The CDR3 nucleotides are TGCAGGGTTTTAACTAGCGGGAACAATGAGCAGTTCTTC.